This T cell receptor (beta chain) originates from a study of a mutant IDH1 vaccine in newly diagnosed glioma. Across the study: Vaccination started 4-6 weeks after radiotherapy alone, or with temozolomide cycles. V12 came at week 35, V13 at week 47.

Libraries were prepared by immunoSEQ multiplex PCR; TCRdb keeps only in-frame clonotypes and omits some of them. Of tens of thousands of clones listed, less than 90% are singletons. Noted time point: week 47, end of study. Doses comprised 300 ug of mutant IDH1 20-mer peptide each, plus topical imiquimod. Those who donated had recent WHO grade 3 or 4 IDH1-mutant, ATRX-lost astrocytomas. Points on this clone: What it binds is not known.

V gave up 2 bases and J gave up 4 bases, with 11 bases separating them. CDR1 is SGDLS and CDR2 is YYNGEE in the germline V gene. The CDR3 contains 14 residues. This sample comprised PBMCs, obtained from a glioma patient whose treatment included an IDH1 peptide vaccine. The chain carries TRBV9 and TRBJ2-3; D gene uncertain. This receptor was taken from a man aged 30-40 years with glioma. CDR3: CASSVSDIADTQYF. CDR3 in DNA: TGTGCCAGCAGCGTGTCCGACATCGCAGATACGCAGTATTTT.